Below are 7 T cell receptor beta chains sequenced from a single sample in a study of shared clonotypes between healthy human individuals. Clones were read by immunoSEQ multiplex PCR, and TCRdb kept only the in-frame ones, dropping some. This table holds about 680,000 clones, just over 90% found once. CD45RO-negative, CCR7-positively selected cells formed the naive CD8 fraction, excluding terminally differentiated effector memory CD45RA+ cells. The sample consisted of naive CD8+ T cells sorted from blood. These receptors came from a man aged 25-45 years in good health.

The CDR3 reads CASSQEGLAGLQETQYF. CDR3 DNA: TGTGCCAGCAGCCAAGAGGGACTAGCGGGGCTCCAAGAGACCCAGTACTTC. The rearrangement links TRBV5-6 to TRBJ2-5, with TRBD2 matching over 13 bases. CDR1 is SGHDT, CDR2 YYEEEE, per germline. Trimming cost V 4 bases and J 1 base; bases outside gene matches: 7. The CDR3 extends over 17 amino acids.

The count of this clone is one. This chain joins TRBV29-1 and TRBJ2-1, with D possibly being TRBD2 (6 bases). The CDR3 consists of 12 residues. Deletions cut 0 bases from V and 9 bases from J, with 9 bases between. From germline, CDR1 is SQVTM and CDR2 ANQGSEA. CDR3 in amino acids: CSVEDVGGEQFF. The DNA for the CDR3 is TGCAGCGTTGAAGATGTGGGAGGTGAGCAGTTCTTC.

This clone was counted only a few times. The V and J genes are TRBV6-5 and TRBJ2-7; the D call may be TRBD1 or TRBD2 (5 bases each). Deletions cut 6 bases from V and 0 bases from J, with 9 bases between. Germline values: CDR1 MNHEY, CDR2 SVGAGI. The CDR3 loop spans 13 amino acids. CDR3 coding DNA: TGTGCCAGCAGGGGACGATCCTCCTACGAGCAGTACTTC. Translation gives CASRGRSSYEQYF.

This chain joins TRBV11-2 and TRBJ2-1, with a possible D match to TRBD1 (6 bases). This CDR3 spans 12 amino acids. Germline V gives CDR1 SGHAT, CDR2 FQNNGV. V shed 8 bases and J shed 2 bases, with 7 bases lying between them. CDR3 amino acids: CASAGAYNEQFF. For the CDR3, the DNA is TGTGCCAGCGCAGGGGCCTACAATGAGCAGTTCTTC.

This clone was seen ten or more times. The rearrangement uses TRBV25-1 and TRBJ2-2; unclear D gene. Germline CDR1 MGHDK, CDR2 SYGVNS. V was trimmed by 6 bases and J by 4 bases, leaving 9 bases between them. CDR3 size: 13 residues. This CDR3 reads CASSLQGTGELFF. The CDR3 DNA reads as TGTGCCAGCAGCCTCCAAGGCACCGGGGAGCTGTTTTTT.

The V gene is TRBV10-2, the J gene TRBJ2-7, with TRBD2 identical over 10 bases. This CDR3 region has 17 residues. Losses at the gene ends were 4 bases for V and 4 bases for J; bases not matched to a gene: 13. CDR1 is WSHSY and CDR2 is SAAADI in the germline V gene. The CDR3 sequence: CASSVGLLAGSRYEQYF. The CDR3 nucleotides are TGCGCCAGCAGTGTCGGTCTACTAGCGGGGTCCAGGTACGAGCAGTACTTC.

CDR3 residues: CASSYRPNEQFF. In DNA form, the CDR3 reads TGTGCCAGCAGTTACCGACCCAATGAGCAGTTCTTC. The chain links TRBV6-5 to TRBJ2-1; D not resolved. CDR1 MNHEY and CDR2 SVGAGI come from the germline V gene. The CDR3 has 12 residues. V shed 2 bases and J shed 6 bases, with 5 bases lying between them.